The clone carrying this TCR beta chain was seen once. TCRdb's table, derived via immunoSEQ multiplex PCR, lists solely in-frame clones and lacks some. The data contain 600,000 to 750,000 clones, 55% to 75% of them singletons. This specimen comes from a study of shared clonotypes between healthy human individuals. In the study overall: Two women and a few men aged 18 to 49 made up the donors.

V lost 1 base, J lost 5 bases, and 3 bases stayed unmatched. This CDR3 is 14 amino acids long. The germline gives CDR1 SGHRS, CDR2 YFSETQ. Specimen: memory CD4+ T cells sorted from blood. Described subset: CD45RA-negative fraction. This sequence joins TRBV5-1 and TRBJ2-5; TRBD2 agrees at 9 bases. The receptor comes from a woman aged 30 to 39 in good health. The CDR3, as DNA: TGCGCCAGCAGCTTGATAGCGGGAGAGGAGACCCAGTACTTC. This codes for CASSLIAGEETQYF.